Given below is one TCR beta chain in context. Its antigen is not identified. The sample comes from a study of shared clonotypes between healthy human individuals. Study-level background: In total, the donors were two women and a few men aged 18 to 49.

This CDR3 is 11 amino acids long. The V end was cut by 3 bases, the J end by 5 bases, with 5 bases between. Germline V gives CDR1 DFQATT, CDR2 SNEGSKA (reference sequence). Study findings and constraints: Clonotype sharing among donors was expected to depend on sequencing depth. With few donors, the genetic and exposure-history diversity represented was limited.

For unsorted PBMC, 300 to 350 ng DNA per replicate equaled tens of thousands of T cell genomes. Assay: immunoSEQ multiplex PCR; the TCRdb copy retains only in-frame clones and omits some. The sample has approximately 500,000 clones, around 74% seen once. Sequencing was performed on PBMCs. The gene calls are TRBV20-1 and TRBJ2-1; no definite D call. This TCR was sampled from a woman in her forties in good health. Some clones in this sample may be carry-over from other donors' samples. CDR3 nucleotides: TGCAGTGCTAGCCAGAACAATGAGCAGTTCTTC. Protein: CSASQNNEQFF.